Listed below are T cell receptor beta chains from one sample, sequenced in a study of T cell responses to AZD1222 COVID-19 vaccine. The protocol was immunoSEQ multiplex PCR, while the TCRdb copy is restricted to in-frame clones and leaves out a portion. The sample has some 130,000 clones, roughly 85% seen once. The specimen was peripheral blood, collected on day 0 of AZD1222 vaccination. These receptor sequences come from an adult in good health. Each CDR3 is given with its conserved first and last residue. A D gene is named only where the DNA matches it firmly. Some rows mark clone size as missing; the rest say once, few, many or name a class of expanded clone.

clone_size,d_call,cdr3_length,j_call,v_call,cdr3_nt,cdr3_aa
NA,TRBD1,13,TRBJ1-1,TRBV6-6,TGTGCCAGCAGGGACAGGGTGAACACTGAAGCTTTCTTT,CASRDRVNTEAFF
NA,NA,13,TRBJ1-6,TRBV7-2,TGTGCCAGCAGCCTTCCAGGGAAACCACCCCTCCACTTT,CASSLPGKPPLHF
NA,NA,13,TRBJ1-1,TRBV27,TGTGCCAGCAGTTCCAGCCTAAACACTGAAGCTTTCTTT,CASSSSLNTEAFF
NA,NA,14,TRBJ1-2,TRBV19,TGTGCCAGTAGTTCCTCCCAGGGTAGGGATGGCTACACCTTC,CASSSSQGRDGYTF
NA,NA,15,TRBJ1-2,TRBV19,TGTGCCAGTCTTCCCCGGGAAGGGGCTAACTATGGCTACACCTTC,CASLPREGANYGYTF
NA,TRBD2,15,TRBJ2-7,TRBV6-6,TGTGCCAGCAGTTACGCTAGCGGGAGGGGTTACGAGCAGTACTTC,CASSYASGRGYEQYF
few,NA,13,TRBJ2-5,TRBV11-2,TGTGCCAGCAGCCTCCTAAGACAAGAGACCCAGTACTTC,CASSLLRQETQYF
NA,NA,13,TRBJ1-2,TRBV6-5,TGTGCCTCCTCAAGGGGGAGCGACTATGGCTACACCTTC,CASSRGSDYGYTF
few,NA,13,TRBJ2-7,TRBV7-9,TGTGCCAGCAGCCCAAAGAGCTTCTACGAGCAGTACTTC,CASSPKSFYEQYF
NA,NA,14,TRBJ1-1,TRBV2,TGTGCCAGCAGTGAAGGCGGGGTGAACACTGAAGCTTTCTTT,CASSEGGVNTEAFF
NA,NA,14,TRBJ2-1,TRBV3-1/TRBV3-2,TGTGCCAGCAGCCCAGGGAGATTGGGCAATGAGCAGTTCTTC,CASSPGRLGNEQFF
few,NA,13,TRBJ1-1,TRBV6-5,TGTGCCAGCAGGCAACAGCAGAACACTGAAGCTTTCTTT,CASRQQQNTEAFF
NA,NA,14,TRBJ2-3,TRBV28,TGTGCCAGCTACACTAGCAGTCCTGGGGATACGCAGTATTTT,CASYTSSPGDTQYF
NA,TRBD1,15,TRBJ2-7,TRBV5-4,TGTGCCAGCAGCGCCCCGGGACAGGGGGAGCTGGAGCAGTACTTC,CASSAPGQGELEQYF
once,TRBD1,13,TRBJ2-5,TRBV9,TGTGCCAGCGGGACAGGGAATGTAGAGACCCAGTACTTC,CASGTGNVETQYF
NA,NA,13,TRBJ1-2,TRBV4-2,TGTGCCAGCAGCCCGGCCGGCGAAGGTGGCTACACCTTC,CASSPAGEGGYTF
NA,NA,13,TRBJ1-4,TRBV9,TGTGCCAGCAGCCCCCTGGGGGGTGAAAAACTGTTTTTT,CASSPLGGEKLFF
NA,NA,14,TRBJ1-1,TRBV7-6,TGTGCCAGCAGCAGGACGGGGGGTGGGACTGAAGCTTTCTTT,CASSRTGGGTEAFF
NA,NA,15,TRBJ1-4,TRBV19,TGTGCCAGTAGTATGCGAGGGGATGGGGATGAAAAACTGTTTTTT,CASSMRGDGDEKLFF
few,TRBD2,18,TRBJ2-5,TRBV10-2,TGCGCCAGCAGTGTGCTCCGTCGGCTAGCGGGATCTGCGGAGACCCAGTACTTC,CASSVLRRLAGSAETQYF
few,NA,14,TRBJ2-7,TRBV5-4,TGTGCCAGCAGCTCCGCACTGAAAGCCTACGAGCAGTACTTC,CASSSALKAYEQYF
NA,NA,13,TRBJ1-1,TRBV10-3,TGTGCCATTCGGGGGAGTTTGAACACTGAAGCTTTCTTT,CAIRGSLNTEAFF
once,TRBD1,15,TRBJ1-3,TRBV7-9,TGTGCCAGCAGCTACGACAGGGACTCTGGAAACACCATATATTTT,CASSYDRDSGNTIYF
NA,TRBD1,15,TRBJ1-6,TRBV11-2,TGTGCCAGCAGCTCTCGGGACAGAGCGAATTCACCCCTCCACTTT,CASSSRDRANSPLHF
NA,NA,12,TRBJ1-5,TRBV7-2,TGTGCCAGCAGCTTTTTAAGGGGTCCCCAGCATTTT,CASSFLRGPQHF
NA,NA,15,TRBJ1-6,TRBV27,TGTGCCAGCAGTTTATTAGGGGGTCGAATCCCACCCCTCCACTTT,CASSLLGGRIPPLHF
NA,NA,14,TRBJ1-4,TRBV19,TGTGCCAGTAGTAACGGCAGGGTCGGTGAAAAACTGTTTTTT,CASSNGRVGEKLFF
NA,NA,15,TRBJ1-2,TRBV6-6,TGTGCCAGCAGCAAGGACCGGGAGATTGGAGTTGGCTACACCTTC,CASSKDREIGVGYTF
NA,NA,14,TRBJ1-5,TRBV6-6,TGTGCCAGCAGCCAGGGTTTTGACAATCAGCCCCAGCATTTT,CASSQGFDNQPQHF
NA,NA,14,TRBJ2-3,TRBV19,TGTGCCAGTAGTACGCAGGTTGGCACAGATACGCAGTATTTT,CASSTQVGTDTQYF
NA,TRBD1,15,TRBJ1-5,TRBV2,TGTGCCAGCAGCGGACAGGGATTCGGGAATCAGCCCCAGCATTTT,CASSGQGFGNQPQHF
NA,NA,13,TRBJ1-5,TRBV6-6,TGTGCCAGCATACAGGGTATGTCGCAGCCCCAGCATTTT,CASIQGMSQPQHF
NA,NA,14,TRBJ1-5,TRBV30,TGTGCCTGGACTGACCAGGGGAGCAATCAGCCCCAGCATTTT,CAWTDQGSNQPQHF
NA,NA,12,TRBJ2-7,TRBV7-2,TGTGCCAGCAGCTTAGGGACAGAGGTTCAGTACTTC,CASSLGTEVQYF
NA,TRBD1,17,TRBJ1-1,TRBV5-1,TGCGCCAGCAGCCTTGGGGTCGGGACAGGGTTTTTGACTGAAGCTTTCTTT,CASSLGVGTGFLTEAFF
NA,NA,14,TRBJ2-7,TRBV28,TGTGCCAGCAGATTAGACGGGGGCCGGTACGAGCAGTACTTC,CASRLDGGRYEQYF
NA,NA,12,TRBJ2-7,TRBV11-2,TGTGCCAGCAGCTCTCTAGCCGGCGAGCAGTACTTC,CASSSLAGEQYF
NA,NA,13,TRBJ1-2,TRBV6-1,TGTGCCAGCAGTGAATATTTGGCTTATGGCTACACCTTC,CASSEYLAYGYTF
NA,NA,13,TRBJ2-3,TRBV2,TGTGCCAGCAGTGCTCCAGACACAGATACGCAGTATTTT,CASSAPDTDTQYF
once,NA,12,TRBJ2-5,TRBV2,TGTGCCAGCACGCAGGGCTGGGAGACCCAGTACTTC,CASTQGWETQYF
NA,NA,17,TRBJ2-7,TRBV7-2,TGTGCCAGCAGCTTAGCGGGGGGAGCCCCGTGGAACTACGAGCAGTACTTC,CASSLAGGAPWNYEQYF
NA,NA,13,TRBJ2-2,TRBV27,TGTGCCAGCAGTTTACAGGTCACCGGGGAGCTGTTTTTT,CASSLQVTGELFF
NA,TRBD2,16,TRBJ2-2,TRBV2,TGTGCCAGCAGCCGAGGGACTAGCGACCCCCCCGGGGAGCTGTTTTTT,CASSRGTSDPPGELFF
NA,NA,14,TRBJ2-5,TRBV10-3,TGTGCCATCAGTGAATTACAGGCCCAAGAGACCCAGTACTTC,CAISELQAQETQYF
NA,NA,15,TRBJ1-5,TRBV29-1,TGCAGCCCCTCGGGGGGCCGGGGGGGCAATCAGCCCCAGCATTTT,CSPSGGRGGNQPQHF
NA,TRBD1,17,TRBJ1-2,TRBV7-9,TGTGCCAGCAGCTCCCGACAGGGAATAAGGGTAAACTATGGCTACACCTTC,CASSSRQGIRVNYGYTF
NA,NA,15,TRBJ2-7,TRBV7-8,TGTGCCAGCAGCTTATTCACCGGGACTTCGTACGAGCAGTACTTC,CASSLFTGTSYEQYF
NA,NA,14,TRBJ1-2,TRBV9,TGTGCCAGCAGCCCGAGGGGAGGTAACTATGGCTACACCTTC,CASSPRGGNYGYTF
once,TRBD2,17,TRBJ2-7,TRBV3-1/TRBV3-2,TGTGCCAGCAGCCCCCTGACTTTGGGGACTAGCCACTACGAGCAGTACTTC,CASSPLTLGTSHYEQYF
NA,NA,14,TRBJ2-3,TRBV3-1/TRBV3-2,TGTGCCAGCAGCCGTGATTTAACCACAGATACGCAGTATTTT,CASSRDLTTDTQYF
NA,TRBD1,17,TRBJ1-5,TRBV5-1,TGCGCCAGCAGCCTCCAACCGGCAGGGGGAGGTAATCAGCCCCAGCATTTT,CASSLQPAGGGNQPQHF
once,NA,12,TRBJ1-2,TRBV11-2,TGTGCCAGCAGCCGTCTCGGGGATGGCTACACCTTC,CASSRLGDGYTF
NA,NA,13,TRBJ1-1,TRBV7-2,TGTGCCAGCTCAAGGCAGGGGAACACTGAAGCTTTCTTT,CASSRQGNTEAFF
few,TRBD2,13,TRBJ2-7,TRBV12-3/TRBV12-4,TGTGCCAGCAGTTTTGGTAGCGGGGCCGAGCAGTACTTC,CASSFGSGAEQYF
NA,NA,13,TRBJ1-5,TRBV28,TGTGCCAGCAGGGAGACTAGCAATCAGCCCCAGCATTTT,CASRETSNQPQHF
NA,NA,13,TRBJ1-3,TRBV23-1,TGCGCCAGCAGTCGGGGGACTGGAAACACCATATATTTT,CASSRGTGNTIYF
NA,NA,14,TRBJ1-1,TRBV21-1,TGTGCCAGCACTCAGGACACCTGTCGAACTGAAGCTTTCTTT,CASTQDTCRTEAFF